The clone carrying this T cell receptor beta chain was detected ten times or more. Its antigen is not known. Time point specified: patch test 1, 2 weeks after DPC sensitization. The sample's treatment: therapeutic diphenylcyclopropenone sensitization with weekly scalp DPC. This entry is derived from a study of human T cells and chemical hapten exposure. Study-level results: Clustering by CDR3 similarity yielded significantly more large clusters from expanded TCRs than controls.

Germline V gene lookup returns CDR1 SGDLS and CDR2 YYNGEE. V lost 1 base to trimming and J lost 0 bases, with 5 bases between them. This CDR3 comprises 15 residues. The library put unique molecular identifiers onto individual cDNA molecules. One entry per CDR3 protein, called by TCRdb with MiXCR from the RACE reads. Of 380,000 or so distinct CDR3 sequences in the sample, 4.8% are singletons; the top ten hold under 3%. This clonotype originated in a woman between 50 and 59 years old with alopecia areata. Some clones in this sample may be carry-over from other donors' samples. This chain links TRBV9 with TRBJ2-6, with D unresolved. The sample here was whole blood, taken in connection with sensitization to the hapten diphenylcyclopropenone (DPC). CDR3 loop: CASSVTGSGANVLTF. As DNA, the CDR3 is TGTGCCAGCAGCGTAACGGGCTCTGGGGCCAACGTCCTGACTTTC.